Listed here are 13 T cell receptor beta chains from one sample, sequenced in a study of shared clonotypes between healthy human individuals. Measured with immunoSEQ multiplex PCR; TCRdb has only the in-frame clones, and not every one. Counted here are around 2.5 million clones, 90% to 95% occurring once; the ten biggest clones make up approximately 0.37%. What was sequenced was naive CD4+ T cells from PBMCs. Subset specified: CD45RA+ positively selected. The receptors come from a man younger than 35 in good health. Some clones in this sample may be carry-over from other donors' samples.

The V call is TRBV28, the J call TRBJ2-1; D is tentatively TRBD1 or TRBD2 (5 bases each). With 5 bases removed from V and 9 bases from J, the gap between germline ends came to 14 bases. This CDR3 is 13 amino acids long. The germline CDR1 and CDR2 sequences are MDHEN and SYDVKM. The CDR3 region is CASSGDGVAEQFF. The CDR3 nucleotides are TGTGCCAGCAGTGGGGACGGGGTGGCTGAGCAGTTCTTC.

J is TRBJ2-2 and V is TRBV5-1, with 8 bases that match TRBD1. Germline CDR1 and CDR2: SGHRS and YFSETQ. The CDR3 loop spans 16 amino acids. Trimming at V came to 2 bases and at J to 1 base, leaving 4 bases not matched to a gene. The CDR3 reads CASSLRTGWNTGELFF. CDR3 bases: TGCGCCAGCAGCTTACGGACAGGGTGGAACACCGGGGAGCTGTTTTTT. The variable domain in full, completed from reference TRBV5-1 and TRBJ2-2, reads KAGVTQTPRYLIKTRGQQVTLSCSPISGHRSVSWYQQTPGQGLQFLFEYFSETQRNKGNFPGRFSGRQFSNSRSEMNVSTLELGDSALYLCASSLRTGWNTGELFFGEGSRLTVL.

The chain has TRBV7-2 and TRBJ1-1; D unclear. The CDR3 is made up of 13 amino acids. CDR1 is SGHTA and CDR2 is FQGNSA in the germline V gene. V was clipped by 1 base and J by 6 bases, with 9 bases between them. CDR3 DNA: TGTGCCAGCAGCTTAGTTCGGGCGGCTGAAGCTTTCTTT. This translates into CASSLVRAAEAFF.

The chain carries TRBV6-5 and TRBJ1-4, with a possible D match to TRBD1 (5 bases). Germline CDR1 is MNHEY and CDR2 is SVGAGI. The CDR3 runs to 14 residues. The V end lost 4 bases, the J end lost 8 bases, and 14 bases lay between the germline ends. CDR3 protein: CASSSGPLDEKLFF. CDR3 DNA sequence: TGTGCCAGCAGTTCGGGGCCGCTGGACGAAAAACTGTTTTTT.

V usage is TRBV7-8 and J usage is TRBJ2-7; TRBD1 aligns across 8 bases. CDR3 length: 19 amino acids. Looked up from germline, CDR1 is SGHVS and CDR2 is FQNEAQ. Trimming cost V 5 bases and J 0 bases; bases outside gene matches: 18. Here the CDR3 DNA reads TGTGCCAGCAGCGACCGGGAGAGGATCGGGACAGGACTCTCCTACGAGCAGTACTTC. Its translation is CASSDRERIGTGLSYEQYF.

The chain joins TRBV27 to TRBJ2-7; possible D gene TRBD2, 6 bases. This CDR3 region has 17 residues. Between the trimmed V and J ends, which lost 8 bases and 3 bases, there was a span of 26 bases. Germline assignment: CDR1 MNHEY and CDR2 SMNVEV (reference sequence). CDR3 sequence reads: CASSVKGPTSGSYEQYF. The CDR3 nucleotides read TGTGCCAGCTCCGTTAAGGGACCAACTTCCGGGAGCTACGAGCAGTACTTC.

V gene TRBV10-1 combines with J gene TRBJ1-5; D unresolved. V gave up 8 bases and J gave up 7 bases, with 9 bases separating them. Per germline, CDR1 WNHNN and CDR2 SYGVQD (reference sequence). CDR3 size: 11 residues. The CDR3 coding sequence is TGCGCCAGCCCGGGTCCGCAGCCCCAGCATTTT. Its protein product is CASPGPQPQHF.

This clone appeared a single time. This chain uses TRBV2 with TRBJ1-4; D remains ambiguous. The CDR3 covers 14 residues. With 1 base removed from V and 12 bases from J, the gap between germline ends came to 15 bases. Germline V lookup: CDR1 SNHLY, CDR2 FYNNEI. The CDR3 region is CASSEGAVENELFF. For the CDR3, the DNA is TGTGCCAGCAGTGAAGGGGCGGTGGAGAATGAACTGTTTTTT. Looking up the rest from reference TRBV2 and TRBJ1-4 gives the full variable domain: EPEVTQTPSHQVTQMGQEVILRCVPISNHLYFYWYRQILGQKVEFLVSFYNNEISEKSEIFDDQFSVERPDGSNFTLKIRSTKLEDSAMYFCASSEGAVENELFFGSGTQLSVL.

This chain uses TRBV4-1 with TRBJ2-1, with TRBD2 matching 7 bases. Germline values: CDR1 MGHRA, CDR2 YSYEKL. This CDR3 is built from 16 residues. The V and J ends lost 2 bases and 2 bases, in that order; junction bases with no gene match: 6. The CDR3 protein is CASSQSSGETYNEQFF. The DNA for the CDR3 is TGCGCCAGCAGCCAATCTAGCGGAGAAACCTACAATGAGCAGTTCTTC.

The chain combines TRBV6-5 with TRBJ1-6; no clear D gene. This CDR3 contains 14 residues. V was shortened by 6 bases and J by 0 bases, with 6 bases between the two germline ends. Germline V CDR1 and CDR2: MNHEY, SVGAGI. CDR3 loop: CASRSSSYNSPLHF. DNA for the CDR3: TGTGCCAGCAGGTCGAGCTCCTATAATTCACCCCTCCACTTT.

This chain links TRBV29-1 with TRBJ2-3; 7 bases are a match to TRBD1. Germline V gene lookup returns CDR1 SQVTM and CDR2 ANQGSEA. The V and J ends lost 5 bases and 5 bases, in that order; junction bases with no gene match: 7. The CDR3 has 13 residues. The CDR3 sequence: CSVPTGAGDTQYF. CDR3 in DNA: TGCAGCGTTCCTACAGGGGCGGGAGATACGCAGTATTTT.

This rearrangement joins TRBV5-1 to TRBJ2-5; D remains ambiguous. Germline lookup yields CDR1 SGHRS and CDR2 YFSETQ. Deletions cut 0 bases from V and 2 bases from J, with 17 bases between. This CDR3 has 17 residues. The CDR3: CASSLARYTTQQETQYF. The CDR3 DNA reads TGCGCCAGCAGCTTGGCCCGGTATACTACCCAGCAAGAGACCCAGTACTTC.

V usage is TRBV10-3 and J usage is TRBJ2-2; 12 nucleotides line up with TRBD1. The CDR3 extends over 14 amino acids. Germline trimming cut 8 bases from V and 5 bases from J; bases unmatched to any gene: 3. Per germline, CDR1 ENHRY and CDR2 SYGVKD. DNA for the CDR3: TGTGCCATCGGGGGACAGGGGGCAACCGGGGAGCTGTTTTTT. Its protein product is CAIGGQGATGELFF.